The next 12 T cell receptor beta chains were all read from a single sample in a study of shared clonotypes between healthy human individuals (dated by TCRdb to 2020 to 2022). Libraries came from the immunoSEQ multiplex PCR assay. TCRdb holds this immuneACCESS table with in-frame rearrangements only. Some clones are missing; in checked studies, unresolved V genes explain under half, and the rest has no known cause. Across this sample there are 110,000 or so clones, with about 70% seen only once. Roughly 24% of the sample goes to the ten largest clones. Sample: memory CD8+ T cells sorted from blood. The cell subset or site label on this specimen signifies: CD45RO+ cells pooled with CCR7-negative TemRA cells. These receptors all stem from a woman in her twenties or thirties in good health.

The rearrangement uses TRBV4-1 and TRBJ2-7, with 7 positions matching TRBD2. CDR1 is MGHRA and CDR2 is YSYEKL in the germline V gene. Losses at the gene ends were 0 bases for V and 3 bases for J; bases not matched to a gene: 8. This CDR3 region has 16 residues. The CDR3 region is CASSQDPGGGLYEQYF. CDR3 sequence (DNA): TGCGCCAGCAGCCAAGATCCTGGCGGGGGACTCTACGAGCAGTACTTC.

V and J are TRBV11-3 and TRBJ1-1, with 11 positions matching TRBD1. This CDR3 spans 14 amino acids. CDR1 SGHNT and CDR2 YENEEA come from the germline V gene. Losses at the gene ends were 6 bases for V and 5 bases for J; bases not matched to a gene: 5. CDR3 protein: CASSLGQGATEAFF. As DNA, the CDR3 is TGTGCCAGCAGTCTTGGACAGGGGGCGACTGAAGCTTTCTTT.

The chain links TRBV4-1 to TRBJ2-5; TRBD1 matches 8 bases. Matching the DNA end better, TRBJ2-7 makes the J call doubtful. Per germline, CDR1 MGHRA and CDR2 YSYEKL. The length of the CDR3 is 14 residues. The CDR3 DNA is TGCGCCAGCAGCCGATGGGACAGGACCTACGAGCAGTACTTC. Amino acid sequence: CASSRWDRTYEQYF.

The rearrangement joins TRBV4-2 to TRBJ1-6; no firm D call. Germline loops: CDR1 LGHNA, CDR2 YNFKEQ. The CDR3 is made up of 14 amino acids. Deletions cut 4 bases from V and 8 bases from J, with 12 bases between. In DNA, the CDR3 is TGTGCCAGCAGCCGGACCCCCTGGGATTCACCCCTCCACTTT. As protein: CASSRTPWDSPLHF.

The chain recombines TRBV11-2 with TRBJ2-7; TRBD1 matches 8 bases. V shed 5 bases, J shed 2 bases, and the junction held 14 bases outside the gene matches. CDR3 length equals 17 residues. In germline, CDR1 is SGHAT, CDR2 FQNNGV. The CDR3 here is CASSPDRVQTTPYEQYF. Written as DNA, the CDR3 is TGTGCCAGCAGCCCGGACAGGGTCCAAACAACGCCCTACGAGCAGTACTTC.

This chain uses TRBV6-6 with TRBJ2-7; 10 bases map to TRBD1. This CDR3 has 14 amino acids. The V gene's germline CDR1 is MNHNY and CDR2 SVGAGI (reference sequence). With V trimmed by 4 bases and J by 4 bases, 4 bases remained unmatched. In nucleotides, the CDR3 is TGTGCCAGCAGTTTGGGACAGGGGTGGTACGAGCAGTACTTC. Protein product: CASSLGQGWYEQYF.

This clone was recorded only once. The chain links TRBV10-1 to TRBJ2-2, with 8 bases lining up with TRBD1. With V trimmed by 1 base and J by 5 bases, 6 bases remained unmatched. The CDR3 extends over 16 amino acids. From germline, CDR1 is WNHNN and CDR2 SYGVQD (reference sequence). CDR3 amino acids: CASSELQGAVTGELFF. CDR3 DNA sequence: TGCGCCAGCAGTGAGTTGCAGGGGGCGGTTACCGGGGAGCTGTTTTTT.

This clone was seen once. This chain uses TRBV28 with TRBJ1-5; 10 bases agree with TRBD1. Losses at the gene ends were 6 bases for V and 6 bases for J; bases not matched to a gene: 8. The germline V gene encodes CDR1 MDHEN and CDR2 SYDVKM. CDR3 size: 15 residues. CDR3 bases: TGTGCCAGCAGACCGACAGGGGGCATTAGTCAGCCCCAGCATTTT. Translating gives CASRPTGGISQPQHF.

This chain connects TRBV27 to TRBJ2-5; D might be TRBD2 (5 bases). The J call may be incorrect, as the DNA end agrees better with TRBJ2-7. The CDR3 totals 14 residues. The germline gives CDR1 MNHEY, CDR2 SMNVEV (reference sequence). The DNA of the CDR3 is TGTGCCAGCAGTTTAGCGGGCCTTACCTACGAGCAGTACTTC. As protein: CASSLAGLTYEQYF.

This clone came up many times. J is TRBJ2-7 and V is TRBV28; no definite D call. CDR3 length: 13 residues. The germline V gene has CDR1 MDHEN and CDR2 SYDVKM. V lost 4 bases, J lost 2 bases, and 9 bases lay in between. DNA of the CDR3: TGTGCCAGCAGTTCTCATGGTCCCTACGAGCAGTACTTC. This translates into CASSSHGPYEQYF.

V usage is TRBV13 and J usage is TRBJ2-1; maybe TRBD2 (6 bases). Trimming pared 5 bases from V and 5 bases from J, leaving 16 bases between. Per the germline V gene, CDR1 is PRHDT and CDR2 is FYEKMQ (reference sequence). The CDR3 totals 15 residues. CDR3 loop: CASSPPGLTNNEQFF. In DNA form, the CDR3 reads TGTGCCAGCAGCCCGCCGGGACTCACAAACAATGAGCAGTTCTTC.

This clone was detected a few times. The genes are TRBV10-3 and TRBJ2-7; D is undetermined. Germline lookup yields CDR1 ENHRY and CDR2 SYGVKD. The length of the CDR3 is 13 residues. V lost 4 bases to trimming and J lost 3 bases, with 10 bases between them. This CDR3 is CAISVAADYEQYF. The CDR3 DNA reads TGTGCCATCAGTGTGGCTGCAGACTACGAGCAGTACTTC.